This passage covers 3 T cell receptor beta chains from one sample sequenced in a study of Graves' ophthalmopathy and Graves' hyperthyroidism. The sequenced template was RNA, covering the TCR beta CDR3 region. RT-PCR with HTBI primers came first, then second-round multiplex PCR. TCRdb independently ran MiXCR on the multiplex PCR reads; one entry per CDR3 protein. The table has some 47,000 distinct CDR3 sequences, around 50% seen once. What was sequenced was peripheral blood. These receptor sequences come from an adult man with Graves' ophthalmopathy.

This clonotype turned up a few times. The V gene is TRBV18, the J gene TRBJ1-4; D gene unclear. This CDR3 comprises 16 residues. Germline V lookup: CDR1 KGHSH, CDR2 LQKENI. Between the trimmed V and J ends, which lost 2 bases and 4 bases, there was a span of 14 bases. The CDR3 protein is CASSPIGGAGNEKLFF. The CDR3 DNA reads as TGTGCCAGCTCACCAATCGGTGGCGCGGGTAATGAAAAACTGTTTTTT.

Ten or more counts support this clonotype. The CDR3 sequence is CASSEQTGPHGYTF. CDR3 sequence (DNA): TGTGCCAGCAGTGAACAGACAGGGCCCCATGGCTACACCTTC. The chain links TRBV6-1 to TRBJ1-2; 7 bases are a match to TRBD1. The junction had 6 bases not matched to a gene; V was cut back by 2 bases and J by 6 bases. Germline CDR1 reads MNHNS; CDR2 reads SASEGT. CDR3 size: 14 residues.

Ten or more counts support this clonotype. The rearrangement uses TRBV5-1 and TRBJ2-5; 8 nucleotides match TRBD2. V lost 3 bases and J lost 4; bases outside the gene matches: 11. The germline CDR1 and CDR2 sequences are SGHRS and YFSETQ. This CDR3 has 16 residues. The CDR3 reads CASSSQRGGRGETQYF. CDR3 DNA: TGCGCCAGCAGCTCCCAACGGGGGGGCCGTGGAGAGACCCAGTACTTC. Variable domain in full (rest from reference TRBV5-1 and TRBJ2-5): KAGVTQTPRYLIKTRGQQVTLSCSPISGHRSVSWYQQTPGQGLQFLFEYFSETQRNKGNFPGRFSGRQFSNSRSEMNVSTLELGDSALYLCASSSQRGGRGETQYFGPGTRLLVL.